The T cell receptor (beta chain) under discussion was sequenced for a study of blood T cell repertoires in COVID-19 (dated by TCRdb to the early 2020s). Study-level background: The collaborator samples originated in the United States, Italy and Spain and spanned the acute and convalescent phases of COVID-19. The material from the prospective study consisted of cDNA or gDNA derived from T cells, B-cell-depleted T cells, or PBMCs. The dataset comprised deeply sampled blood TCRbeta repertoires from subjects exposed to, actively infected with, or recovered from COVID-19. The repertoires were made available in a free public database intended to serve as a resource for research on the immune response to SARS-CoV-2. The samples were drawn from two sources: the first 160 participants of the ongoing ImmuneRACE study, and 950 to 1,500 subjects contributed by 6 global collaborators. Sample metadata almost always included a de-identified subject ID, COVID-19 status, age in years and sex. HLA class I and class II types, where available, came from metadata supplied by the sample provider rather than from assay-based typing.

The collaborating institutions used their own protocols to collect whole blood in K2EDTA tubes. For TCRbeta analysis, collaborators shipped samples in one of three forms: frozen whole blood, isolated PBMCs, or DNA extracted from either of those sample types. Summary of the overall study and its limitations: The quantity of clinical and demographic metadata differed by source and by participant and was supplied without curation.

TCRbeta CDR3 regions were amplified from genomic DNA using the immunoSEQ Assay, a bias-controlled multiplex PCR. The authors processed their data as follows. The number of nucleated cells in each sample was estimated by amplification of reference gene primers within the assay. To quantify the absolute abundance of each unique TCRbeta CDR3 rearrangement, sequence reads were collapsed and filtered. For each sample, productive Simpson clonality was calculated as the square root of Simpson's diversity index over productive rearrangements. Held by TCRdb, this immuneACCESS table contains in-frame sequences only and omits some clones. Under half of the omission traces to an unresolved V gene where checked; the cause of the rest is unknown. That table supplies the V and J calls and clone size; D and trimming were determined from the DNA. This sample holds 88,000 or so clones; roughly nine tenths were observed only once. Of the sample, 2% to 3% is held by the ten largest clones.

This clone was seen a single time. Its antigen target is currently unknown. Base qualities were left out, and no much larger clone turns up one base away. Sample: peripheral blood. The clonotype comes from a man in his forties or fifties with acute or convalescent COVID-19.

The DNA sequence reads TGTGCCAGCAGCTCCCTCCTAGCGGGAGGGCCTCTGGCTACGCAGTATTTT. Its translation reads: CASSSLLAGGPLATQYF. Here the chain combines TRBV7-9 and TRBJ2-3, with 12 junctional bases fitting TRBD2. For CDR1 and CDR2, the germline V gene (reference sequence) lists SEHNR and FQNEAQ. V and J are trimmed by 4 bases and 8 bases, and the gene matches miss 13 bases of the junction. The CDR3 spans 17 residues, from the cysteine through the phenylalanine. Kept here is only the CDR3 DNA, which spans 51 bases and is read in frame from base 1.